This T cell receptor (beta chain) was obtained from a study of T cell responses to AZD1222 COVID-19 vaccine. Points from the study as a whole: Repertoire sampling happened only post peak T cell response. The breadth and depth of Spike-specific TCRs increased once two AZD1222 doses had been given. White British ancestry dominated among donors, who included more females, and clonal diversity was possibly underestimated.

Clones were sequenced by immunoSEQ multiplex PCR, and TCRdb holds only the in-frame ones, with some missing. The sample records 60,000 to 85,000 clones, 85% to 90% being singletons. CDR1 is SGHRS and CDR2 is YFSETQ in the germline V gene. The trim removed 4 bases at V and 8 bases at J, leaving 15 bases unmatched. The CDR3 runs to 16 residues. Note on this clone: Antigen: not known.

The V gene is TRBV5-1, the J gene TRBJ1-2, with TRBD1 matching 9 bases. The TCR originated in an adult who received the MenACWY meningococcal vaccine as a control. Sequencing was performed on peripheral blood, taken 28 days after the second dose of the MenACWY control vaccine. CDR3 in amino acids: CASSDGRGTGSRGYTF. CDR3 in DNA: TGCGCCAGCAGCGATGGGCGCGGGACAGGGTCGCGAGGCTACACCTTC.